This T cell receptor (beta chain) was identified during a study of beta chain features in type 1 diabetes. Study conclusions and caveats: Shortening that was moderate but significant affected the TCRB CDR3s of Type 1 diabetes patients in all four CD4+ subsets.

Notes on this clone: The antigen is undetermined.

Unmatched junction bases numbered 2, after V lost 6 bases and J lost 0 bases. This CDR3 is built from 15 residues. Looked up from germline, CDR1 is LNHDA and CDR2 is SQIVND (reference sequence). Expressed TCRB transcripts were sequenced, since all the RNA that had been isolated was reverse transcribed. The table came from immunoSEQ multiplex PCR; TCRdb's copy has only in-frame clones and leaves some out. Of 500,000 to 850,000 clones in the sample, 11% to 15% were seen once. The sequence came from a man aged 18 to 30 with type 1 diabetes. The chain uses TRBV19 and TRBJ2-6; the match to TRBD1 covers 7 bases. The material sequenced was naive CD4+ T cells from blood. The CDR3 loop is CASRGGSSGANVLTF. The CDR3 nucleotides are TGTGCCAGTAGAGGGGGCAGCTCTGGGGCCAACGTCCTGACTTTC. Combining the CDR3 with reference TRBV19 and TRBJ2-6 gives the whole variable domain DGGITQSPKYLFRKEGQNVTLSCEQNLNHDAMYWYRQDPGQGLRLIYYSQIVNDFQKGDIAEGYSVSREKKESFPLTVTSAQKNPTAFYLCASRGGSSGANVLTFGAGSRLTVL.